Listed here are 20 T cell receptor beta chains from one sample, sequenced in a study of immune heterogeneity within non-small cell lung tumors. Multiplex PCR employing 32 V and 13 J primers generated amplicons of the TCR beta CDR3. TCRdb analysed the multiplex PCR reads with MiXCR anew, one entry per CDR3 protein. The sample contains some 2,900 distinct CDR3 sequences, approximately 55% of which appear only once. Template material for each sample was about 0.55 ug of bulk tumor genomic DNA. Several spatially distant biopsies were obtained per primary tumor intraoperatively. Curative surgery was performed on patients who had untreated, newly diagnosed non-small cell lung cancer. Sample: lung tumor tissue. These receptors originate from a man aged 55-75 years with non-small cell lung cancer.

In nucleotides, the CDR3 is TGTGCCAGCAGTTTGGACAGGACGACCTCTGGAAACACCATATATTTT. The encoded protein is CASSLDRTTSGNTIYF. The chain carries TRBV28 and TRBJ1-3; 7 nucleotides agree with TRBD1. V lost 3 bases to trimming and J lost 0 bases; unmatched junction nucleotides: 5. Germline CDR1 and CDR2: MDHEN and SYDVKM. This CDR3 contains 16 residues.

The chain couples TRBV7-8 to TRBJ2-7; TRBD2 aligns across 10 bases. Trimming at V came to 1 base and at J to 2 bases, leaving 5 bases not matched to a gene. The CDR3 covers 16 residues. The germline gives CDR1 SGHVS, CDR2 FQNEAQ. The CDR3 nucleotides read TGTGCCAGCAGCTTAGTGGTAGCGGGGGGAACCTACGAGCAGTACTTC. Translating gives CASSLVVAGGTYEQYF. Supplemented by reference TRBV7-8 and TRBJ2-7, the full variable domain reads GAGVSQSPRYKVAKRGQDVALRCDPISGHVSLFWYQQALGQGPEFLTYFQNEAQLDKSGLPSDRFFAERPEGSVSTLKIQRTQQEDSAVYLCASSLVVAGGTYEQYFGPGTRLTVT.

The J gene is TRBJ1-1, the V gene TRBV5-1; D is unresolved. The CDR3 has 12 amino acids. The V gene's germline CDR1 is SGHRS and CDR2 YFSETQ. V lost 0 bases and J lost 9, with 9 bases in between. The CDR3 bases are TGCGCCAGCAGCTTGGGCGGGGAAAAAGCTTTCTTT. It specifies CASSLGGEKAFF. Looking up the rest from reference TRBV5-1 and TRBJ1-1 gives the full variable domain: KAGVTQTPRYLIKTRGQQVTLSCSPISGHRSVSWYQQTPGQGLQFLFEYFSETQRNKGNFPGRFSGRQFSNSRSEMNVSTLELGDSALYLCASSLGGEKAFFGQGTRLTVV.

Here the CDR3 reads CASSDQTGVNEQYF. CDR3 DNA sequence: TGTGCCAGCAGCGACCAGACAGGGGTTAACGAGCAGTACTTC. V is TRBV5-4 and J is TRBJ2-7; 8 positions match TRBD1. V lost 4 bases to trimming and J lost 5 bases; unmatched junction nucleotides: 8. Germline CDR1 and CDR2: SGHNT and YYREEE (reference sequence). The CDR3 extends over 14 amino acids.

This clonotype was counted a single time. The rearrangement joins TRBV7-9 to TRBJ2-2; D might be TRBD1 (6 bases). Germline V CDR1 and CDR2: SEHNR, FQNEAQ (reference sequence). Deletions cut 5 bases from V and 1 base from J, with 14 bases between. The CDR3 runs 16 residues. CDR3 in DNA: TGTGCCAGCAGCGAAAACAGGGTCGGGAACACCGGGGAGCTGTTTTTT. Protein product: CASSENRVGNTGELFF.

The V gene is TRBV27, the J gene TRBJ2-2; 10 bases are shared with TRBD1. Germline values: CDR1 MNHEY, CDR2 SMNVEV (reference sequence). The CDR3 has 19 residues. V shed 0 bases, J shed 7 bases, and the junction held 14 bases outside the gene matches. The CDR3, as DNA: TGTGCCAGCAGTTTATCGAGGACTCCGGGACAGGGGTGGAACGGGGAGCTGTTTTTT. It yields the protein CASSLSRTPGQGWNGELFF.

This clonotype was seen only a few times. The chain is built from TRBV20-1 and TRBJ1-5, with no clear D. Germline V gene lookup returns CDR1 DFQATT and CDR2 SNEGSKA (reference sequence). This CDR3 comprises 15 residues. V was cut by 3 bases and J by 5 bases, with 17 bases left in between. CDR3 residues: CSASLGSTNHQPQHF. The DNA of the CDR3 is TGCAGTGCTAGCTTGGGCAGTACGAACCATCAGCCCCAGCATTTT.

V is TRBV12-3 or TRBV12-4 and J is TRBJ2-1, with 9 bases aligning to TRBD2. V lost 1 base and J lost 7; bases outside the gene matches: 2. The CDR3 covers 14 residues. The CDR3 bases are TGTGCCAGCAGTTTAGGGAGCGGGGGGAATGAGCAGTTCTTC. Encoded protein: CASSLGSGGNEQFF.

This clonotype was seen a handful of times. The chain employs TRBV6-2 or TRBV6-3 and TRBJ2-3, with 10 bases aligning to TRBD2. The germline CDR1 and CDR2 sequences are MNHEY and SVGEGT. The V segment lost 9 bases and the J segment 1 base; nucleotides outside the gene matches: 1. The CDR3 runs to 13 residues. CDR3 bases: TGTGCCAGTGGGACTAGCGGCACAGATACGCAGTATTTT. Translated, it gives CASGTSGTDTQYF.

The table lists this clonotype with a few counts. The chain combines TRBV7-3 with TRBJ2-5; D not resolved. Germline V gene data show CDR1 as SGHTA and CDR2 as FQGTGA. This CDR3 contains 13 residues. The V end lost 6 bases, the J end lost 1 base, and 9 bases lay between the germline ends. Here the CDR3 DNA reads TGTGCCAGCAGTTCGACACCCCAAGAGACCCAGTACTTC. Protein: CASSSTPQETQYF.

This clonotype has only one observation. V gene TRBV6-9 combines with J gene TRBJ2-1; 12 nucleotides agree with TRBD1. This CDR3 region has 18 residues. The V segment lost 2 bases and the J segment 1 base; nucleotides outside the gene matches: 6. The V gene's germline CDR1 is MNHGY and CDR2 SVAAGI. CDR3 DNA: TGTGCCAGCAGTTATCCCGGGACAGGGGGCGCGTCCTACAATGAGCAGTTCTTC. It encodes CASSYPGTGGASYNEQFF.

The V call is TRBV20-1, the J call TRBJ2-7, with TRBD2 matching 9 bases. V was clipped by 6 bases and J by 2 bases; unmatched bases: 5. Germline V gene lookup returns CDR1 DFQATT and CDR2 SNEGSKA (reference sequence). CDR3 length equals 13 residues. The CDR3 region is CSAIAGEPYEQYF. Here the CDR3 DNA reads TGCAGTGCCATAGCGGGAGAACCCTACGAGCAGTACTTC.

The V and J genes are TRBV20-1 and TRBJ1-2, with D unresolved. Germline CDR1 and CDR2: DFQATT and SNEGSKA (reference sequence). V was shortened by 3 bases and J by 6 bases, with 11 bases between the two germline ends. There are 12 residues in the CDR3. This CDR3 reads CSASGRRNGYTF. The CDR3, as DNA: TGCAGTGCTAGCGGCAGGCGTAATGGCTACACCTTC.

The count of this clonotype is one. This chain uses TRBV20-1 with TRBJ2-5, with D unclear. The CDR3 contains 8 residues. Trimming shortened V by 3 bases and J by 10 bases, and 3 bases separated the two germline ends. Germline V CDR1 and CDR2: DFQATT, SNEGSKA (reference sequence). The CDR3 region is CSASNQYF. CDR3 nucleotide sequence: TGCAGTGCTAGCAACCAGTACTTC.

The chain uses TRBV19 and TRBJ2-2; D not certain. Germline CDR1 and CDR2: LNHDA and SQIVND (reference sequence). CDR3 length: 12 amino acids. The V gene lost 0 bases and the J gene lost 7 bases, with 3 bases spanning the gap. This CDR3 is CASSIDVGELFF. DNA of the CDR3: TGTGCCAGTAGTATAGATGTCGGGGAGCTGTTTTTT.

This clonotype has a handful of counts. The chain combines TRBV4-1 with TRBJ2-3, with 11 bases that match TRBD2. The germline CDR1 and CDR2 sequences are MGHRA and YSYEKL. The J segment lost 4 bases and the V segment lost 2 bases, leaving 8 bases of the junction unmatched. The CDR3 runs 17 residues. The CDR3 bases are TGCGCCAGCAGCCAACTTTATAGCGGGAGGGCGGCAGATACGCAGTATTTT. This encodes CASSQLYSGRAADTQYF.

This clonotype was seen more than once but under ten times. The chain has TRBV20-1 and TRBJ1-4, with D perhaps TRBD1 (5 bases). V was pared by 3 bases and J by 14 bases, with 13 bases between. CDR3 size: 11 residues. Germline V gene sequence: CDR1 DFQATT, CDR2 SNEGSKA (reference sequence). The CDR3, as DNA: TGCAGTGCTAGCCCGGGACGGACTCTGTTTTTT. Encoded protein: CSASPGRTLFF.

The chain's CDR3 is CSARDPMASGSSYEQYF. CDR3 DNA: TGCAGTGCTAGAGATCCGATGGCTAGCGGGAGCTCCTACGAGCAGTACTTC. The chain has TRBV20-1 and TRBJ2-7; 10 nucleotides line up with TRBD2. Per germline, CDR1 DFQATT and CDR2 SNEGSKA (reference sequence). Germline trimming cut 0 bases from V and 0 bases from J; bases unmatched to any gene: 8. This CDR3 has 17 residues.

The rearrangement uses TRBV19 and TRBJ2-2, with 7 bases identical to TRBD1. J gave up 3 bases and V 7 bases, and 5 bases lay outside the gene matches. This CDR3 is 14 amino acids long. The germline gives CDR1 LNHDA, CDR2 SQIVND (reference sequence). Here the CDR3 reads CASKSDRDTGELFF. The CDR3 DNA reads TGTGCCAGTAAATCTGACAGGGACACCGGGGAGCTGTTTTTT.

This rearrangement joins TRBV6-2 or TRBV6-3 to TRBJ2-4; D possibly matches TRBD1 or TRBD2 (5 bases each). V was shortened by 7 bases and J by 4 bases, with 14 bases between the two germline ends. CDR3 length: 14 residues. Looked up from germline, CDR1 is MNHEY and CDR2 is SVGEGT. CDR3 coding DNA: TGTGCCAGCAAACGGATTGGGGGAAAAAACATTCAGTACTTC. It translates to CASKRIGGKNIQYF.